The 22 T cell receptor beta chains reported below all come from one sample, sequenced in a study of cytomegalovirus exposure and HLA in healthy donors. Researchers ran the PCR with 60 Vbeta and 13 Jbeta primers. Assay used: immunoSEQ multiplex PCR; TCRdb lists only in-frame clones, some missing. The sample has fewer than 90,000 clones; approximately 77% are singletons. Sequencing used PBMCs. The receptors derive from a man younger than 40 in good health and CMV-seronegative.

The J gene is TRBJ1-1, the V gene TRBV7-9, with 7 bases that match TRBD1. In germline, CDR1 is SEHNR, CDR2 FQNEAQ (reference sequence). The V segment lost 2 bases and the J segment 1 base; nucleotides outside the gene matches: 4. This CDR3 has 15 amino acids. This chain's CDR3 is CASSLPNRGNTEAFF. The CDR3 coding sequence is TGTGCCAGCAGCTTACCCAACAGGGGGAACACTGAAGCTTTCTTT.

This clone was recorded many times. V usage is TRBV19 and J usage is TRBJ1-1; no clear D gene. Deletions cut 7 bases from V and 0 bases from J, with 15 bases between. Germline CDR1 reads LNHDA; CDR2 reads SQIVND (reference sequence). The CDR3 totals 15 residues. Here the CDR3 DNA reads TGTGCCAGTAACCCGCGACTGAGCATGAACACTGAAGCTTTCTTT. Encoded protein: CASNPRLSMNTEAFF.

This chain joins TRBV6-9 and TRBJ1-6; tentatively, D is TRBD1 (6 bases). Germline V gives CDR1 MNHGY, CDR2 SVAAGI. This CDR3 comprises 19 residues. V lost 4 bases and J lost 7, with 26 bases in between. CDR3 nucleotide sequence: TGTGCCAGCAGTTTTATTAAGGGACCGGGCAGGGGAGAGAATTCACCCCTCCACTTT. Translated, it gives CASSFIKGPGRGENSPLHF.

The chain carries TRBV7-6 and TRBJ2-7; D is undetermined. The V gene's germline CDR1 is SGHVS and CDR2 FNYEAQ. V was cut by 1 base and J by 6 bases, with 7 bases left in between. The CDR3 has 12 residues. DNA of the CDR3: TGTGCCAGCAGCTTAGACGGGTCCGAGCAGTACTTC. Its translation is CASSLDGSEQYF.

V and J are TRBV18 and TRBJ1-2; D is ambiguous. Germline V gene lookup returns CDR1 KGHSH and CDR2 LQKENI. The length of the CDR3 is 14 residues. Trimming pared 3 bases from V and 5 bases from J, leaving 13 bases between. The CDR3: CASSPANTDYGYTF. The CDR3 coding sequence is TGTGCCAGCTCACCGGCCAATACAGATTATGGCTACACCTTC.

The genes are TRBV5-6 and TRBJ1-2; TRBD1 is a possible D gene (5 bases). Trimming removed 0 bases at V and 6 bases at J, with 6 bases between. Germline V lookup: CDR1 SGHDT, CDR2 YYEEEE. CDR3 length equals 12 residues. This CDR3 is CASSLVGHGYTF. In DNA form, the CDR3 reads TGTGCCAGCAGCTTGGTGGGGCATGGCTACACCTTC.

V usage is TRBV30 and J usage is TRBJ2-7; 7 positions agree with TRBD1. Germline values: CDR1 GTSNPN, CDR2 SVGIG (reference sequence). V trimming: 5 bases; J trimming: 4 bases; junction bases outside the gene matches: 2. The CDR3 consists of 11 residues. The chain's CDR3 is CAWSTGYEQYF. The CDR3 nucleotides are TGTGCCTGGTCGACAGGGTACGAGCAGTACTTC.

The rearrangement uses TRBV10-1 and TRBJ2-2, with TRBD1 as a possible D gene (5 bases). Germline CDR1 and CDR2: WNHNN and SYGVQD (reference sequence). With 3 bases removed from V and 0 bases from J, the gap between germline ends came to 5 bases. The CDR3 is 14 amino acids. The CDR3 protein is CASSEGANTGELFF. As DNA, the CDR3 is TGCGCCAGCAGTGAAGGGGCGAACACCGGGGAGCTGTTTTTT.

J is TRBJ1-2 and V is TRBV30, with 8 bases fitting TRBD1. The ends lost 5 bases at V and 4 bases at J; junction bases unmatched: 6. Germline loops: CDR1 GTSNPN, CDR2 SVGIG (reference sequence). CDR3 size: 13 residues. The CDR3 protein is CAWGQGWSYGYTF. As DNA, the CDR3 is TGTGCCTGGGGACAGGGCTGGAGCTATGGCTACACCTTC.

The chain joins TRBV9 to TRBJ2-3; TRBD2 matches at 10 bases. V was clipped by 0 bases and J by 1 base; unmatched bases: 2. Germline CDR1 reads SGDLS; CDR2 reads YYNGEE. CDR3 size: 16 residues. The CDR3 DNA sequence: TGTGCCAGCAGCGTAGAGCTAGCGGGGGGCACAGATACGCAGTATTTT. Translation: CASSVELAGGTDTQYF. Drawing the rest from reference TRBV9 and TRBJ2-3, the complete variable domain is DSGVTQTPKHLITATGQRVTLRCSPRSGDLSVYWYQQSLDQGLQFLIQYYNGEERAKGNILERFSAQQFPDLHSELNLSSLELGDSALYFCASSVELAGGTDTQYFGPGTRLTVL.

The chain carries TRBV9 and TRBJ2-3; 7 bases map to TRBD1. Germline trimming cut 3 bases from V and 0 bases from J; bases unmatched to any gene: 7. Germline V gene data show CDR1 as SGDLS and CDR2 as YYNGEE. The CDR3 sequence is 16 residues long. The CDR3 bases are TGTGCCAGCAGCGCTCCAGGGGGACATAGCACAGATACGCAGTATTTT. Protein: CASSAPGGHSTDTQYF.

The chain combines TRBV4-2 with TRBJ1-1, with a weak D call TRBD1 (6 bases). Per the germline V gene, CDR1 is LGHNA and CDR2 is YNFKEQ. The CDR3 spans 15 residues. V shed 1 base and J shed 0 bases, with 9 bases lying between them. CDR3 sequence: CASSQVQGLNTEAFF. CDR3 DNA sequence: TGTGCCAGCAGCCAAGTTCAGGGGTTGAACACTGAAGCTTTCTTT.

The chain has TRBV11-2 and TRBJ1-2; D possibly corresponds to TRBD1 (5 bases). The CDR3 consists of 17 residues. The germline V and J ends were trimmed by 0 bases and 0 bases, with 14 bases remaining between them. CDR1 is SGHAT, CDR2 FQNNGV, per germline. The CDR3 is CASSLDLQVLSNYGYTF. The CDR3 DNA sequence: TGTGCCAGCAGCTTAGATTTACAGGTTCTCTCTAACTATGGCTACACCTTC.

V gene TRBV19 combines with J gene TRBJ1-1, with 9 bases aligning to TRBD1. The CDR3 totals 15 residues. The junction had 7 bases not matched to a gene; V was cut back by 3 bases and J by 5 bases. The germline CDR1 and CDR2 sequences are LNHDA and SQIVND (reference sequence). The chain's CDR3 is CASSIQRDRVTEAFF. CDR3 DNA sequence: TGTGCCAGTAGTATCCAAAGGGACAGGGTTACTGAAGCTTTCTTT.

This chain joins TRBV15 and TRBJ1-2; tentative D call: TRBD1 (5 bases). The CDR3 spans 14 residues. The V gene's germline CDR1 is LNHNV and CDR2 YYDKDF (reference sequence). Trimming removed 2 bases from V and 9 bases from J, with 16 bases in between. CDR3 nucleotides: TGTGCCACCAGCAGATCAGGGATTCAGAGGAGCTACACCTTC. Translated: CATSRSGIQRSYTF.

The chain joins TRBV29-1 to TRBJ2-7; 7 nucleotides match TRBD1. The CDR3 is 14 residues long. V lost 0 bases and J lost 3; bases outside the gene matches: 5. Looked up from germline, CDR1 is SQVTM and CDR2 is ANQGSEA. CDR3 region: CSVEDPGQSYEQYF. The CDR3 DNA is TGCAGCGTTGAAGATCCGGGACAGAGCTACGAGCAGTACTTC.

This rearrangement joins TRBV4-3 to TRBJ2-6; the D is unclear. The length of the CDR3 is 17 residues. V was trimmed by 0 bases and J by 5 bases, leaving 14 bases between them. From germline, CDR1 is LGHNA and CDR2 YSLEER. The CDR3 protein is CASSQDPRQHRANVLTF. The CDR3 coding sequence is TGCGCCAGCAGCCAAGATCCTAGGCAGCACAGGGCCAACGTCCTGACTTTC.

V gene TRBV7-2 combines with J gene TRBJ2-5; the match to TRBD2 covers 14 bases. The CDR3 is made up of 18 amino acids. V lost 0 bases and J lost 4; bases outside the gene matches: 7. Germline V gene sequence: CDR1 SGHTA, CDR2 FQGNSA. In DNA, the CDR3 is TGTGCCAGCAGCTTAGCCTTGACTAGCGGGGGGGCCGGAGAGACCCAGTACTTC. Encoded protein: CASSLALTSGGAGETQYF.

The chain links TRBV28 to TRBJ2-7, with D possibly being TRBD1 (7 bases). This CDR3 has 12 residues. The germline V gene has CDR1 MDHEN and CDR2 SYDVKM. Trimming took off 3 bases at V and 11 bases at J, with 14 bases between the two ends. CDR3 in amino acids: CASSFLQGRKYF. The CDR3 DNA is TGTGCCAGCAGTTTTTTACAGGGGAGGAAGTACTTC. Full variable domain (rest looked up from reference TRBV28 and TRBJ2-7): DVKVTQSSRYLVKRTGEKVFLECVQDMDHENMFWYRQDPGLGLRLIYFSYDVKMKEKGDIPEGYSVSREKKERFSLILESASTNQTSMYLCASSFLQGRKYFGPGTRLTVT.

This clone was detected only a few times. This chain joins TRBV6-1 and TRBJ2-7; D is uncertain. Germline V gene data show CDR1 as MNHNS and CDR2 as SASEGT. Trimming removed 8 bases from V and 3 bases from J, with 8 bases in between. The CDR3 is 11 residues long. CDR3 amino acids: CASGQHYEQYF. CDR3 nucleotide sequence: TGTGCCAGCGGGCAGCACTACGAGCAGTACTTC.

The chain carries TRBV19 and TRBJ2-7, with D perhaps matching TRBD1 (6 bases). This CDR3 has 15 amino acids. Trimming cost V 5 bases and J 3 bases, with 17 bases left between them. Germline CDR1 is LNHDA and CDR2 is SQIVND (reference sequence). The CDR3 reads CASSSRQVGVYEQYF. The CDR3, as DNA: TGTGCCAGTAGTTCCAGACAGGTCGGAGTCTACGAGCAGTACTTC.

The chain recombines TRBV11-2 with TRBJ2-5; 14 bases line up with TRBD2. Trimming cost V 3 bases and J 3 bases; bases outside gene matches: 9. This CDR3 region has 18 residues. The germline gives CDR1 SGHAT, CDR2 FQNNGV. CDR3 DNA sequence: TGTGCCAGCAGCTTTCACGGCGGGACTAGCGGGAGAGAAGAGACCCAGTACTTC. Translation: CASSFHGGTSGREETQYF.